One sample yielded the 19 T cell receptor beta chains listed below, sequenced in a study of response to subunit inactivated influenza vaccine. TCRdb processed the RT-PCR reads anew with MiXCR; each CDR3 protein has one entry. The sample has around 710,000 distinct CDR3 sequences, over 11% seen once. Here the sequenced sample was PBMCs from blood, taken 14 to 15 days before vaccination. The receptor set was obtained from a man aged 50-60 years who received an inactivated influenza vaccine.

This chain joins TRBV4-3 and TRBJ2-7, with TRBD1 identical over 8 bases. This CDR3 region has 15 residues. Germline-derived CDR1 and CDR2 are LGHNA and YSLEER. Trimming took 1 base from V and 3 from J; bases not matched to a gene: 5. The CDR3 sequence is CASSQGWTGHYEQYF. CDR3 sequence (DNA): TGCGCCAGCAGCCAAGGATGGACAGGGCACTACGAGCAGTACTTC.

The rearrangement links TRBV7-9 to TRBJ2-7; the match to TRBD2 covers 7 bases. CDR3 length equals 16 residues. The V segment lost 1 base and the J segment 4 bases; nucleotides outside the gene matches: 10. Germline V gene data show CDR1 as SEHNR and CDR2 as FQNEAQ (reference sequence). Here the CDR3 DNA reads TGTGCCAGCAGCTTAGTCGCCCGCGGGAGCATTTACGAGCAGTACTTC. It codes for CASSLVARGSIYEQYF.

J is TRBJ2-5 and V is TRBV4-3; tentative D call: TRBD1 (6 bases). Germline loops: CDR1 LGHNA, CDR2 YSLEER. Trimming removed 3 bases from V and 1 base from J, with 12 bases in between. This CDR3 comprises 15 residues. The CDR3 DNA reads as TGCGCCAGCAGCCACACCAGGGGTACCCAAGAGACCCAGTACTTC. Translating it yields CASSHTRGTQETQYF.

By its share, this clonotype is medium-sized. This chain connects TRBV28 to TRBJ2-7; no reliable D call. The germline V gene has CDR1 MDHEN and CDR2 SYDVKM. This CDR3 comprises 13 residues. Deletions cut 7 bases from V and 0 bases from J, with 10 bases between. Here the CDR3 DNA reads TGTGCCAGCACCCACCCAGCCTCCTACGAGCAGTACTTC. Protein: CASTHPASYEQYF.

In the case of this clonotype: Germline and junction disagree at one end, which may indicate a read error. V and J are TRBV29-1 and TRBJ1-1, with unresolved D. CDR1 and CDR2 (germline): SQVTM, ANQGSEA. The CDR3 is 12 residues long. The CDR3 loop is CSGGRMNTEVFF. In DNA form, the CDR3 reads TGCAGCGGTGGGCGGATGAACACTGAAGTTTTCTTT.

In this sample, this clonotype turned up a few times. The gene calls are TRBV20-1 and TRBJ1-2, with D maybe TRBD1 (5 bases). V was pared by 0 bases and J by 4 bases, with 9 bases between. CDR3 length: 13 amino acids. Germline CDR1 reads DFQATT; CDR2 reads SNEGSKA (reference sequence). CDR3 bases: TGCAGTGCTAGAGAGGGACGGTTCTATGGCTACACCTTC. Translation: CSAREGRFYGYTF.

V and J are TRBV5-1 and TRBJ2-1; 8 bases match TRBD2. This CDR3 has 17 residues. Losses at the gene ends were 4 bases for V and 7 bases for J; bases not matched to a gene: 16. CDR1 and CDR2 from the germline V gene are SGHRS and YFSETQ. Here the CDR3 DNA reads TGCGCCAGCAGCGGAGGGGTGACTAGCGTCCCTGGTAATGAGCAGTTCTTC. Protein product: CASSGGVTSVPGNEQFF.

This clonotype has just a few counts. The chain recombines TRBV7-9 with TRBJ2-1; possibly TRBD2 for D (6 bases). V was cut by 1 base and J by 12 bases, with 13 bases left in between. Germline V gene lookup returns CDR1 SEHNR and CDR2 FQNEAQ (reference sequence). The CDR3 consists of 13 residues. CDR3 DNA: TGTGCCAGCAGCTTAGTATCGGACTATGGGCAGTTCTTC. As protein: CASSLVSDYGQFF.

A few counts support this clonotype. CDR3 in amino acids: CASSQWEGGSPLHF. CDR3 in DNA: TGTGCCAGCAGCCAATGGGAGGGAGGCTCACCCCTCCACTTT. The chain uses TRBV3-1 and TRBJ1-6; D gene unclear. This CDR3 is built from 14 residues. V was clipped by 2 bases and J by 10 bases, with 12 bases between them. Germline CDR1 reads LGHDT; CDR2 reads YNNKEL (reference sequence).

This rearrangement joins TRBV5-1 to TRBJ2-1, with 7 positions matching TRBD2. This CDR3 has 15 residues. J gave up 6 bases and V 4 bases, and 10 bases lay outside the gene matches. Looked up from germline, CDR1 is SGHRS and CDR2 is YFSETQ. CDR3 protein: CASSGGVGQLNEQFF. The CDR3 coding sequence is TGCGCCAGCAGCGGGGGGGTCGGGCAGCTCAATGAGCAGTTCTTC.

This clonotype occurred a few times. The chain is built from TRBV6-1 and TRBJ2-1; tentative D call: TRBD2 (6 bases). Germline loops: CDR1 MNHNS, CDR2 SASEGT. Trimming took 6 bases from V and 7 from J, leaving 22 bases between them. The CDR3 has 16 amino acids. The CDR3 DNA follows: TGTGCCAGCAGCGAATCACCGGGACTTTACCCTAATGAGCAGTTCTTC. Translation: CASSESPGLYPNEQFF.

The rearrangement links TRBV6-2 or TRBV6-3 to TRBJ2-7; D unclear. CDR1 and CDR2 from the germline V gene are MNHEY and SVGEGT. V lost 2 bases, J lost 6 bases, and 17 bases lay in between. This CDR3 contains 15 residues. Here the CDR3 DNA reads TGTGCCAGCAGTTACATCCCAGGCGGCTCGGGCGAGCAGTACTTC. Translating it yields CASSYIPGGSGEQYF.

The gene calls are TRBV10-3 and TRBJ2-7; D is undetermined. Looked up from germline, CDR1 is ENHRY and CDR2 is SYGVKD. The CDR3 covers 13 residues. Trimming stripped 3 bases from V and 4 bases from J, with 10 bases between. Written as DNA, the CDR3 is TGTGCCATCAGTGACTTGGCCTGGTACGAGCAGTACTTC. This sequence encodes CAISDLAWYEQYF.

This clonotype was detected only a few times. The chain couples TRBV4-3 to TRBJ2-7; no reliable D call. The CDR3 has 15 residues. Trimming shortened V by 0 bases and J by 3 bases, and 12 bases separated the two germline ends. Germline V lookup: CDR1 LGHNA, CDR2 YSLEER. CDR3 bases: TGCGCCAGCAGCCAAGATCGAAGCTGGGACTACGAGCAGTACTTC. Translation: CASSQDRSWDYEQYF.

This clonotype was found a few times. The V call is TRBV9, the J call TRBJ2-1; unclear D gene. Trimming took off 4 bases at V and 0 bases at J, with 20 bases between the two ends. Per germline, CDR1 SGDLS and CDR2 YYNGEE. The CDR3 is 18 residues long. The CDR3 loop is CASSHHTSRPSSYNEQFF. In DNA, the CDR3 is TGTGCCAGCAGCCATCACACGTCGAGGCCCAGCTCCTACAATGAGCAGTTCTTC.

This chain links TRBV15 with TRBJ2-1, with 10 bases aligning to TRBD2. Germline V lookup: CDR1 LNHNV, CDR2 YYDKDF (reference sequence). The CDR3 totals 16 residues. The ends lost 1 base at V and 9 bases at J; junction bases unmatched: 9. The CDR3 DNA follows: TGTGCCACCAGCAGAGTAAAGCTAGCGGGAGTGGGTGAGCAGTTCTTC. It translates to CATSRVKLAGVGEQFF. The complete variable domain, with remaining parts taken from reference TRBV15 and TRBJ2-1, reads DAMVIQNPRYQVTQFGKPVTLSCSQTLNHNVMYWYQQKSSQAPKLLFHYYDKDFNNEADTPDNFQSRRPNTSFCFLDIRSPGLGDTAMYLCATSRVKLAGVGEQFFGPGTRLTVL.

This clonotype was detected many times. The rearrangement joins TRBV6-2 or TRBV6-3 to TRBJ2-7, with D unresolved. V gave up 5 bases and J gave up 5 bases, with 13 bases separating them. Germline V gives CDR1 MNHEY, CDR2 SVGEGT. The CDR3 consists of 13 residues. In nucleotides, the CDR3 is TGTGCCAGCAGTGGCCAGGTTGTCAACGAGCAGTACTTC. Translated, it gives CASSGQVVNEQYF.

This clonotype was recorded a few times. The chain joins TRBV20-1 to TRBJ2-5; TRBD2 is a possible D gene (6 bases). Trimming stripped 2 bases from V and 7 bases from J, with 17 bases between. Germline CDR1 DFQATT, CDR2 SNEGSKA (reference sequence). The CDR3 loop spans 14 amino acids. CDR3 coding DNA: TGCAGTGCTAGAAGTTCAGTGGGACTCGGGACCCAGTACTTC. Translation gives CSARSSVGLGTQYF.

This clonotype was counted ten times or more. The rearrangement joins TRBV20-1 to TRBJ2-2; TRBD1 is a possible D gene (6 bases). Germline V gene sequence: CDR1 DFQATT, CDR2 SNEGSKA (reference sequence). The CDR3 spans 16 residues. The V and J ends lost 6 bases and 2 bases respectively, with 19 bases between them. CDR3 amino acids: CSAKTGFASNTGELFF. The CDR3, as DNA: TGCAGTGCCAAGACAGGTTTTGCGTCTAACACCGGGGAGCTGTTTTTT.